This T cell receptor (beta chain) was captured in a study of OX40 agonist ivuxolimab in advanced cancers. Overall study context: Administration of intravenous ivuxolimab to patients occurred every 2 weeks at 0.01 to 10 mg/kg.

Libraries were prepared by immunoSEQ multiplex PCR; TCRdb keeps only in-frame clonotypes and omits some of them. The sample has under 50,000 clones, around 80% seen once. Germline loops: CDR1 MNHEY, CDR2 SMNVEV (reference sequence). The trim removed 2 bases at V and 5 bases at J, leaving 4 bases unmatched. This CDR3 region has 14 residues. This sequence was found in an adult with an advanced solid tumor such as melanoma, head and neck, liver or kidney cancer. This specimen consisted of CD4+ or CD8+ T cells sorted from blood, obtained in a trial of the OX40 agonist ivuxolimab. The chain combines TRBV27 with TRBJ2-5; 8 bases align to TRBD2. The CDR3 reads CASSLRGLGETQYF. Here the CDR3 DNA reads TGTGCCAGCAGTTTAAGGGGACTAGGGGAGACCCAGTACTTC.